The 8 T cell receptor beta chains in this list originate from one sample, sequenced in a study of blood T cell repertoires in COVID-19. Measured with immunoSEQ multiplex PCR; TCRdb has only the in-frame clones, and not every one. The sample has fewer than 100,000 clones, around nine tenths seen once. The specimen was peripheral blood. The receptor set was obtained from a man in his forties or fifties with acute or convalescent COVID-19.

The chain employs TRBV5-1 and TRBJ2-1; 7 bases are shared with TRBD2. CDR3 length equals 14 residues. Trimming took 4 bases from V and 7 from J; bases not matched to a gene: 8. Per the germline V gene, CDR1 is SGHRS and CDR2 is YFSETQ. The CDR3 loop is CASSRLLALNEQFF. Written as DNA, the CDR3 is TGCGCCAGCAGCCGCCTACTAGCGCTTAATGAGCAGTTCTTC.

This clone was detected only once. The V call is TRBV2, the J call TRBJ1-5; D gene uncertain. The CDR3 runs to 12 residues. Trimming pared 8 bases from V and 3 bases from J, leaving 8 bases between. In germline, CDR1 is SNHLY, CDR2 FYNNEI. The CDR3 here is CASSGFNQPQHF. DNA of the CDR3: TGTGCCAGCTCGGGGTTCAATCAGCCCCAGCATTTT.

This chain uses TRBV3-1 (or the pseudogene TRBV3-2) with TRBJ1-1, with 8 positions matching TRBD1. The CDR3 is made up of 12 amino acids. Germline trimming cut 4 bases from V and 11 bases from J; bases unmatched to any gene: 6. Germline values: CDR1 LGHDT, CDR2 YNNKEL (reference sequence). In nucleotides, the CDR3 is TGTGCCAGCAGCCCTGACAGGGGTTGGGCTTTCTTT. Its translation is CASSPDRGWAFF.

The chain is built from TRBV11-3 and TRBJ2-3; 8 bases fit TRBD2. J lost 5 bases, V lost 0 bases, and 4 bases had no gene match. Germline loops: CDR1 SGHNT, CDR2 YENEEA. The CDR3 is made up of 15 amino acids. CDR3 nucleotide sequence: TGTGCCAGCAGCTTAGACGGTGCGGGAGGAGATACGCAGTATTTT. Amino acid sequence: CASSLDGAGGDTQYF.

This clone has a handful of counts. The J gene is TRBJ2-7, the V gene TRBV24-1, with TRBD1 matching over 7 bases. The CDR3 spans 12 residues. Germline V gives CDR1 KGHDR, CDR2 SFDVKD. J lost 5 bases, V lost 9 bases, and 6 bases had no gene match. The CDR3 DNA follows: TGTGCCACCCTATACAGGGGAAACGAGCAGTACTTC. Protein sequence: CATLYRGNEQYF.

The gene calls are TRBV30 and TRBJ1-2; a weak D match, TRBD1 (5 bases). Deletions cut 3 bases from V and 4 bases from J, with 15 bases between. Germline V gene sequence: CDR1 GTSNPN, CDR2 SVGIG (reference sequence). This CDR3 is 14 amino acids long. This CDR3 is CAWSPPDRRYGYTF. CDR3 nucleotide sequence: TGTGCCTGGAGCCCTCCCGACAGACGCTATGGCTACACCTTC.

J is TRBJ1-2 and V is TRBV4-1, with D unclear. The CDR3 has 14 amino acids. Germline CDR1 and CDR2: MGHRA and YSYEKL. Between the trimmed V and J ends, which lost 6 bases and 7 bases, there was a span of 18 bases. The CDR3 here is CASSLTGESTGYTF. CDR3 sequence (DNA): TGCGCCAGCAGTCTCACTGGGGAGTCAACTGGCTACACCTTC.

This clone was seen just once. The chain combines TRBV27 with TRBJ2-1; D call uncertain. Germline V CDR1 and CDR2: MNHEY, SMNVEV (reference sequence). The CDR3 length is 14 residues. V was pared by 5 bases and J by 4 bases, with 12 bases between. This CDR3 reads CASSPITDYNEQFF. The CDR3 DNA reads TGTGCCAGCAGTCCCATAACAGATTACAATGAGCAGTTCTTC.